This T cell receptor beta chain originates from a study of T cell responses to AZD1222 COVID-19 vaccine. Study-wide findings and caveats: The study identified only 6 or 7 AZD1222 recipients as seropositive at baseline.

Details on this clone: Its antigen is not known.

CDR1 and CDR2 (germline): SGHVS, FQNEAQ. After removal of 5 bases from V and 0 bases from J, the junction contained 3 bases not matched to a gene. This CDR3 is built from 16 residues. Sequencing used immunoSEQ multiplex PCR; TCRdb keeps in-frame clones, though not all of them. The data show nearly 110,000 clones, over 80% seen once. This sample comprised peripheral blood, obtained 28 days after the second AZD1222 dose. The V gene is TRBV7-8, the J gene TRBJ2-2; 10 bases agree with TRBD2. This TCR was sampled from an adult who received the AZD1222 COVID-19 vaccine. CDR3 residues: CASSPLAGANTGELFF. The CDR3 coding sequence is TGTGCCAGCAGCCCCCTAGCGGGAGCGAACACCGGGGAGCTGTTTTTT.